Included here is one TCR beta chain sequence, with context. Its specificity is not known. The data derive from a study of cytomegalovirus exposure and HLA in healthy donors. Study context: The same platform was used for the roughly 120 validation repertoires and the roughly 720 first-cohort repertoires, a later analysis reported. Study results and caveats: A later analysis found first-cohort TCR clusters tended to co-occur in the approximately 110 validation repertoires. It was reportedly the case that the classifier diagnosed cytomegalovirus status with high specificity and sensitivity. Among TCR beta chains, those listed as cytomegalovirus-associated numbered about 160.

The V and J ends lost 2 bases and 3 bases respectively, with 17 bases between them. The CDR3 loop spans 17 amino acids. The V gene's germline CDR1 is SGHDN and CDR2 FVKESK. Assay used: immunoSEQ multiplex PCR; TCRdb lists only in-frame clones, some missing. The sample holds some 67,000 clones, 85% to 95% seen once. V gene TRBV14 combines with J gene TRBJ2-1; possible D gene TRBD2, 7 bases. The specimen was PBMCs. This clonotype was sampled from a woman aged 18-35 years in good health and CMV-seronegative. The CDR3 region has the DNA TGTGCCAGCAGCCAAAAAATCGGCGGGGGCAGCTACAATGAGCAGTTCTTC. Encoded protein: CASSQKIGGGSYNEQFF.